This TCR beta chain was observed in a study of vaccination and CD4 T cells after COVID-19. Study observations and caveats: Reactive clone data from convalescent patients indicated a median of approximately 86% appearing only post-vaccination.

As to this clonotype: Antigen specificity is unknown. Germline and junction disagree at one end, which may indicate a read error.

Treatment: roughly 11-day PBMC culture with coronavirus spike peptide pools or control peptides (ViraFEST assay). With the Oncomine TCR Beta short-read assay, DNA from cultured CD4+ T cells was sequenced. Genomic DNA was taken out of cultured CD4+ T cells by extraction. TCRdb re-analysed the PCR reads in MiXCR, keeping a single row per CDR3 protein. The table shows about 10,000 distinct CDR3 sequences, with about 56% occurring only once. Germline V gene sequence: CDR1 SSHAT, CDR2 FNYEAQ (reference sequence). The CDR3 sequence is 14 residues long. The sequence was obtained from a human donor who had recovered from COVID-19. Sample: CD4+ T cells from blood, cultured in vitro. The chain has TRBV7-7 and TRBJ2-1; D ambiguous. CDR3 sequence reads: CASSASSSYNEQFF. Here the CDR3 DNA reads TGTGCTAGCAGCGCCTCTAGCTCCTACAATGAGCAGTTCTTC.